Below, one T cell receptor beta chain is given with its context. Its antigen is unknown. The data were obtained in a study of T cells in localized non-small cell lung cancer. Study-wide points: T cell clonality was highest in uninvolved adjacent lung, above tumor. A median of 57 of the top 100 tumor clones appeared in adjacent lung, which was paired and uninvolved. Sequencing covered just one tumor region, so heterogeneity cannot be ruled out. Longer overall survival was linked to higher blood T cell density.

Sequenced by immunoSEQ multiplex PCR; TCRdb stores in-frame clones only, minus some. This sample has over a thousand clones, with over 30% found just once. The clonotype comes from a woman aged 35 to 75 with stage I squamous cell lung carcinoma. Here the sequenced sample was lung tumor tissue, taken before any cancer treatment.

CDR3 DNA: TGCGCCAGCAGCCAAGAGTATATCGGGACAAACAATGAGCAGTTCTTC. Translated: CASSQEYIGTNNEQFF. The V and J genes are TRBV4-1 and TRBJ2-1; maybe TRBD1 (6 bases). The V and J ends lost 0 bases and 5 bases respectively, with 14 bases between them. Germline assignment: CDR1 MGHRA and CDR2 YSYEKL. This CDR3 has 16 residues.